This TCR beta chain derives from a study of early stage breast cancer tumors. Germline CDR1 is SGHTS and CDR2 is YDEGEE. CDR3 length equals 17 residues. Trimming took 0 bases from V and 10 from J; bases not matched to a gene: 11. Repertoires were generated with immunoSEQ multiplex PCR, while TCRdb's copy carries only in-frame clones and drops some. The table lists 30,000 to 40,000 clones, about 68% of them singletons, with 6.5% to 8% in the top ten. The clonotype was recovered from a person in their 60s with breast cancer. J is TRBJ2-1 and V is TRBV5-8, with 12 positions matching TRBD2. The sample was blood. CDR3 loop: CASSLAGLAGPAGEQFF. CDR3 coding DNA: TGTGCCAGCAGCTTGGCCGGACTAGCGGGACCCGCAGGGGAGCAGTTCTTC.